This T cell receptor (beta chain) was sequenced for a study of monozygotic twins with inflammatory bowel disease. Eight separate reactions for every sample produced the cDNA. TCRdb derives one entry per CDR3 protein from the 5' RACE reads, leaving out DNA. This repertoire includes about 300,000 distinct CDR3 sequences. Whole-blood RNA isolation (total RNA) proceeded without T cell sorting. Germline CDR1 and CDR2: SGHDT and YYEEEE. The CDR3 extends over 14 amino acids. This rearrangement joins TRBV5-6 to TRBJ2-7; no DNA is available, so the TRBD1 call from TCRdb remains unchecked. The sample consisted of blood. This clonotype originated in a human donor with ulcerative colitis or Crohn's disease, or a healthy co-twin of an affected twin (not recorded which). The CDR3 region is CASSLVGTGVEQYF.